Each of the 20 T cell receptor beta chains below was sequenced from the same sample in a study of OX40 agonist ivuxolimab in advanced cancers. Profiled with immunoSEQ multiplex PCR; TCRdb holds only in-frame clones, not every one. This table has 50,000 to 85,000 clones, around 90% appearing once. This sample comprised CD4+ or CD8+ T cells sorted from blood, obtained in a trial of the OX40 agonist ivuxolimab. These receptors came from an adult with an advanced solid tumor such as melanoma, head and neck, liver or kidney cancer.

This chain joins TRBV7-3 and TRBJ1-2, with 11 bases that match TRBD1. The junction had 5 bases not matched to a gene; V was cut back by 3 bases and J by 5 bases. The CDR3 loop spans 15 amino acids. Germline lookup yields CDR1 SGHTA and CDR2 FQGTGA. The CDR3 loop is CASSFGQGAYYGYTF. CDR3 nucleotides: TGTGCCAGCAGCTTCGGACAGGGGGCTTATTATGGCTACACCTTC.

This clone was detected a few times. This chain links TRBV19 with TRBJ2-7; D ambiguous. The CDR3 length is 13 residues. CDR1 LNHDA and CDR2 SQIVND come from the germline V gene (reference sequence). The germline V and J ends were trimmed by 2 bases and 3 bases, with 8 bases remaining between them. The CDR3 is CASSISIFYEQYF. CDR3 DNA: TGTGCCAGTAGTATATCCATTTTCTACGAGCAGTACTTC.

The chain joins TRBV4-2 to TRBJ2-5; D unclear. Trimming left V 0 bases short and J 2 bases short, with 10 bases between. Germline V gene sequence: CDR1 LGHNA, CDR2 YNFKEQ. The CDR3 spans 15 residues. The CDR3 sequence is CASSQDSAQQETQYF. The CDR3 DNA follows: TGTGCCAGCAGCCAAGATTCGGCACAGCAAGAGACCCAGTACTTC.

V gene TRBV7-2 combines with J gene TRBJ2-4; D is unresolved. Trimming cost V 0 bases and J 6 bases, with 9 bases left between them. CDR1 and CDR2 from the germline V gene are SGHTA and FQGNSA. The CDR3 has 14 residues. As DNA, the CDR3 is TGTGCCAGCAGCTTAGCTGATAAGTCAAACATTCAGTACTTC. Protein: CASSLADKSNIQYF. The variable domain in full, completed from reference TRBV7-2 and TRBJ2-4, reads GAGVSQSPSNKVTEKGKDVELRCDPISGHTALYWYRQSLGQGLEFLIYFQGNSAPDKSGLPSDRFSAERTGGSVSTLTIQRTQQEDSAVYLCASSLADKSNIQYFGAGTRLSVL.

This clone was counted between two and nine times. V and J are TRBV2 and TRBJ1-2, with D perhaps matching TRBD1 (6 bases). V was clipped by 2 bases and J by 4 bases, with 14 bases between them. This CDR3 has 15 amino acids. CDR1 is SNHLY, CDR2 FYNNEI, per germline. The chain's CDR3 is CASSEWAGVLYGYTF. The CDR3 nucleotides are TGTGCCAGCAGTGAATGGGCAGGGGTCCTCTATGGCTACACCTTC.

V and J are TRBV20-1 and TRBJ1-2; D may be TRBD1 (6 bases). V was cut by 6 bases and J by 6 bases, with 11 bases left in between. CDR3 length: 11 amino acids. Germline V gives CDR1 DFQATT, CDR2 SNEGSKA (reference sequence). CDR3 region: CSAYRADGYTF. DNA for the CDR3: TGCAGTGCGTACAGGGCCGATGGCTACACCTTC.

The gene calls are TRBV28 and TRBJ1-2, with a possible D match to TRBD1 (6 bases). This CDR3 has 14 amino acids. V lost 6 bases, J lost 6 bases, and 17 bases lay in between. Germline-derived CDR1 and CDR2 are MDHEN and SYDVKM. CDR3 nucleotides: TGTGCCAGCAGAACTACAGGGATTCCCCATGGCTACACCTTC. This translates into CASRTTGIPHGYTF.

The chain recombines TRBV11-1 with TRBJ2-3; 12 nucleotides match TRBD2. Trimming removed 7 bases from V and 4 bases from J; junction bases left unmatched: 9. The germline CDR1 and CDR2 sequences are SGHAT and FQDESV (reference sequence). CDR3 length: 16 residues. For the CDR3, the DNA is TGTGCCAGCAATCTGGGACTAGCGGGTTTCGCAGATACGCAGTATTTT. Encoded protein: CASNLGLAGFADTQYF.

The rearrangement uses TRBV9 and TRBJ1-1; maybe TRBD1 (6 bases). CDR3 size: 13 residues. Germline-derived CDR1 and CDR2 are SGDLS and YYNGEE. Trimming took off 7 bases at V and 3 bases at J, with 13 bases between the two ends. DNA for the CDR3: TGTGCCAGCTCGGAACAGGGCCACACTGAAGCTTTCTTT. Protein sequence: CASSEQGHTEAFF.

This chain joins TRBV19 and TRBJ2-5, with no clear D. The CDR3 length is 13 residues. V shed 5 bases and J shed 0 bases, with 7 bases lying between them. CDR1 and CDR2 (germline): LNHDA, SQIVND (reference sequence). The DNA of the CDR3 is TGTGCCAGTAGTCTCCGGCACCAAGAGACCCAGTACTTC. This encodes CASSLRHQETQYF.

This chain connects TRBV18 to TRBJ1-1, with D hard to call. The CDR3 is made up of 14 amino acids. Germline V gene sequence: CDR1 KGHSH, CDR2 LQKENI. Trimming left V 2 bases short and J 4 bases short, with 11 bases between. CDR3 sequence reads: CASSPMGSSTEAFF. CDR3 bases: TGTGCCAGCTCACCAATGGGATCGAGCACTGAAGCTTTCTTT.

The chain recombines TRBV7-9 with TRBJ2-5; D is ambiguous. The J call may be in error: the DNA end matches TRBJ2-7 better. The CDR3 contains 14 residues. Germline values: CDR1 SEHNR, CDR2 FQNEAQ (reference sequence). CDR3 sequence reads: CASSLMGSLYEQYF. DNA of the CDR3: TGTGCCAGCAGCTTAATGGGAAGTCTCTACGAGCAGTACTTC.

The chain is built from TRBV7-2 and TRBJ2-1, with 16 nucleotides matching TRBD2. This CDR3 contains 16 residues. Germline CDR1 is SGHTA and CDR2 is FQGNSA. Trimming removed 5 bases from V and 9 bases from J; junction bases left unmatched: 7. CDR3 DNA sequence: TGTGCCAGCAGCCTAGGGACTAGCGGGAGGGCCGGTGAGCAGTTCTTC. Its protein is CASSLGTSGRAGEQFF.

The CDR3 region has the DNA TGTGCCAGCAGTTCGCGTCGTGTATGGGGTAGCAATCAGCCCCAGCATTTT. It is translated as CASSSRRVWGSNQPQHF. The gene calls are TRBV27 and TRBJ1-5; D gene unclear. There are 17 residues in the CDR3. Trimming took 4 bases from V and 0 from J, leaving 16 bases between them. CDR1 is MNHEY and CDR2 is SMNVEV in the germline V gene (reference sequence).

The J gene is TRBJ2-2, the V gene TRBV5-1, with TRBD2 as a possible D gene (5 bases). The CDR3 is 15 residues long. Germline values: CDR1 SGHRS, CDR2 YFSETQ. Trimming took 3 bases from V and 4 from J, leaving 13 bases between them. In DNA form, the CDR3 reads TGCGCCAGCAGCTCCGGACTCAAACTCACCGGGGAGCTGTTTTTT. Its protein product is CASSSGLKLTGELFF.

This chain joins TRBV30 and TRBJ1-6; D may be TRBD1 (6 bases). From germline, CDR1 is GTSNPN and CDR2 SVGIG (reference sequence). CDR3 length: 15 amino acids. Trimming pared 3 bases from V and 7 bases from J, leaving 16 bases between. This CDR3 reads CAWSPFDRFNSPLHF. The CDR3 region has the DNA TGTGCCTGGAGCCCGTTCGACAGGTTCAATTCACCCCTCCACTTT.

DNA of the CDR3: TGTGCCAGCAGTTTATCCCGCGATTTTTGGCCCCAGCATTTT. Residues: CASSLSRDFWPQHF. This sequence joins TRBV27 and TRBJ1-5; no reliable D call. The CDR3 extends over 14 amino acids. With 0 bases removed from V and 9 bases from J, the gap between germline ends came to 12 bases. Germline V gives CDR1 MNHEY, CDR2 SMNVEV (reference sequence).

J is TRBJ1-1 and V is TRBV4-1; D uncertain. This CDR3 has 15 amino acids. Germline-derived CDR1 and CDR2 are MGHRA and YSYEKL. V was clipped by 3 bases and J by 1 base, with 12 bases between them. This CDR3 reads CASSQEGWQNTEAFF. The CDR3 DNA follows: TGCGCCAGCAGCCAGGAAGGATGGCAGAACACTGAAGCTTTCTTT.

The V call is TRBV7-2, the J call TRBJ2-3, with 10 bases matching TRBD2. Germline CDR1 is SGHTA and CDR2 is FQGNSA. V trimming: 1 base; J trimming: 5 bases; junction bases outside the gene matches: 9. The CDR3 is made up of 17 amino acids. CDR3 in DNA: TGTGCCAGCAGCTTAGTTTCGAGCGGGAGGGCCGGAGATACGCAGTATTTT. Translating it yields CASSLVSSGRAGDTQYF. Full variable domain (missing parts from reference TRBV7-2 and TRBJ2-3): GAGVSQSPSNKVTEKGKDVELRCDPISGHTALYWYRQSLGQGLEFLIYFQGNSAPDKSGLPSDRFSAERTGGSVSTLTIQRTQQEDSAVYLCASSLVSSGRAGDTQYFGPGTRLTVL.

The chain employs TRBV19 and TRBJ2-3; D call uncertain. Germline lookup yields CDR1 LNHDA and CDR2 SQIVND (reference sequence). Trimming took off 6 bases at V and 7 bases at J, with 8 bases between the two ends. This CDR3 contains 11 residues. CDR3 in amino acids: CASSDRNTQYF. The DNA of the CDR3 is TGTGCCAGTAGCGACCGGAATACGCAGTATTTT.